This T cell receptor (beta chain) came from a study of OX40 agonist ivuxolimab in advanced cancers. In the study overall: Patients were treated with ivuxolimab, an agonistic anti-OX40 (CD134) antibody. Three partial responders included one hepatocellular carcinoma patient and two cutaneous melanoma patients. General study results and limits: Expanded clones belonging to CD8+ T cells outnumbered, on average, those of CD4+. Nonresponders included some who also had low normalized T-cell clonal expansion.

The method was immunoSEQ multiplex PCR; TCRdb's version includes in-frame clones alone and lacks a portion of them. The repertoire holds about 84,000 clones, roughly nine tenths seen once, with roughly 0.18% in the top ten. Trimming took 5 bases from V and 2 from J; bases not matched to a gene: 4. Per the germline V gene, CDR1 is LNHDA and CDR2 is SQIVND (reference sequence). This CDR3 comprises 15 residues. Turning to this clone: As yet, its antigen is unknown.

The sequence came from an adult with an advanced solid tumor such as melanoma, head and neck, liver or kidney cancer. J is TRBJ2-7 and V is TRBV19, with 12 bases fitting TRBD2. The material sequenced was CD4+ or CD8+ T cells sorted from blood, taken in a trial of the OX40 agonist ivuxolimab. This chain's CDR3 is CASSPRTSGAYEQYF. In nucleotides, the CDR3 is TGTGCCAGTAGTCCCAGGACTAGCGGGGCCTACGAGCAGTACTTC.